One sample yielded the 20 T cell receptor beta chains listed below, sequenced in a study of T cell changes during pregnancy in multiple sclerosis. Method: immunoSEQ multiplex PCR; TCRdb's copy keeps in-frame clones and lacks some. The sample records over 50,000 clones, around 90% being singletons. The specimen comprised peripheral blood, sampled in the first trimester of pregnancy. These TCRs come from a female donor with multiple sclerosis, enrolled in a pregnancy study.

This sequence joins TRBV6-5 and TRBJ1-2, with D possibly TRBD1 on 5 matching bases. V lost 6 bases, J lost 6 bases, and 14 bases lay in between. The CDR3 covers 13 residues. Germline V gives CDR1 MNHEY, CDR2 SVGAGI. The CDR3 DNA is TGTGCCAGCAGATGGGGCTTATTAGATGGCTACACCTTC. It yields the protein CASRWGLLDGYTF.

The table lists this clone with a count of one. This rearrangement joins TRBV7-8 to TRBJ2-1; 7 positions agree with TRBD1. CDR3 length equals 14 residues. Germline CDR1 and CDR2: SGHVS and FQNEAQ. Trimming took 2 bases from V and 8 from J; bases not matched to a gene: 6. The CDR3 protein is CASSLIARGHEQFF. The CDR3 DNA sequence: TGTGCCAGCAGCTTAATAGCGAGGGGGCATGAGCAGTTCTTC.

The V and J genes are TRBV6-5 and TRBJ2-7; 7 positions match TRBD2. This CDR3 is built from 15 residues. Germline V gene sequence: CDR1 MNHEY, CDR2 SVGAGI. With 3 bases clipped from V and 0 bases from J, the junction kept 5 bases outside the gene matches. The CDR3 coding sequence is TGTGCCAGCAGTTATACTAGCGAGAGCTCCTACGAGCAGTACTTC. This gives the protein CASSYTSESSYEQYF.

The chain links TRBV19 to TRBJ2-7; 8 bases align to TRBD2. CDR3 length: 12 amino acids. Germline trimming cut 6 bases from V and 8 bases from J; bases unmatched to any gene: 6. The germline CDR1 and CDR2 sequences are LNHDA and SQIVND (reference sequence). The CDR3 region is CASRAREEKQYF. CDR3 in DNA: TGTGCCAGTAGAGCGCGGGAGGAGAAGCAGTACTTC.

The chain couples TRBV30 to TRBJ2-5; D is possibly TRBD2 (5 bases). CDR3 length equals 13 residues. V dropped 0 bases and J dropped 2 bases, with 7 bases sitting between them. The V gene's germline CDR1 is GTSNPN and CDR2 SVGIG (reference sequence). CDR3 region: CAWSVRGQETQYF. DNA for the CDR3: TGTGCCTGGAGTGTACGGGGTCAAGAGACCCAGTACTTC.

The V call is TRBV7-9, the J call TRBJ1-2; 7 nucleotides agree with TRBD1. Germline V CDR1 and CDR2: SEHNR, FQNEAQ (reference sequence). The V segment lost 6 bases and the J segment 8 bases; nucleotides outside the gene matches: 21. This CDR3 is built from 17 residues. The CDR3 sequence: CASSFNDNRGLGVGYTF. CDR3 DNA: TGTGCCAGCAGTTTCAACGATAACAGGGGCCTCGGGGTCGGCTACACCTTC.

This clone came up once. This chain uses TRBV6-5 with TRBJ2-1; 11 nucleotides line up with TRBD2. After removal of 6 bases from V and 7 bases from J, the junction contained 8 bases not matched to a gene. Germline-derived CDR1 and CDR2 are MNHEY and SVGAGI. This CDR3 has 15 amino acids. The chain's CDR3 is CASRMTSGIKNEQFF. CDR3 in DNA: TGTGCCAGCAGGATGACTAGCGGGATTAAGAATGAGCAGTTCTTC.

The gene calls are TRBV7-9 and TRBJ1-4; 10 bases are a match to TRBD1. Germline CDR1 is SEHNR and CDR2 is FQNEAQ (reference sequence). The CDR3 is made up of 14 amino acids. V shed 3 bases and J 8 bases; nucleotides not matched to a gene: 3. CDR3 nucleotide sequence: TGTGCCAGCAGCTTCGGGACAGGGGACGAAAAACTGTTTTTT. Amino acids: CASSFGTGDEKLFF. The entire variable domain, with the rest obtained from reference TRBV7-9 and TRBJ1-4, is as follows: DTGVSQNPRHKITKRGQNVTFRCDPISEHNRLYWYRQTLGQGPEFLTYFQNEAQLEKSRLLSDRFSAERPKGSFSTLEIQRTEQGDSAMYLCASSFGTGDEKLFFGSGTQLSVL.

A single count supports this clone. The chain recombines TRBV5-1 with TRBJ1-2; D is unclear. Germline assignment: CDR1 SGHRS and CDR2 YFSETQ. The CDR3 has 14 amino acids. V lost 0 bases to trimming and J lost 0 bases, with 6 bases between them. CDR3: CASSLGGTNYGYTF. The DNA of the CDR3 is TGCGCCAGCAGCTTGGGAGGAACTAACTATGGCTACACCTTC.

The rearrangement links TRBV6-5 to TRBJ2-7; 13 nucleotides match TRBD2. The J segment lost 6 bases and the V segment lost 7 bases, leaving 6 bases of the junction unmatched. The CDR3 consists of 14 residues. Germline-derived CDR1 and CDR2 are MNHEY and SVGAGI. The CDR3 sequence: CASIGLAGDGEQYF. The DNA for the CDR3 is TGTGCCAGCATCGGACTAGCGGGAGACGGCGAGCAGTACTTC.

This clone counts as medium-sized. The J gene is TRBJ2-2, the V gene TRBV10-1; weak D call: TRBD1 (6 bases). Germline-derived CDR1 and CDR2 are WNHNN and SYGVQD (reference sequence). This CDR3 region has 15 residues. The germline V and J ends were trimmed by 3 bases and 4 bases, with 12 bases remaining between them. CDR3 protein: CASSESGVGTGELFF. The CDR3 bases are TGCGCCAGCAGTGAATCAGGGGTTGGCACCGGGGAGCTGTTTTTT.

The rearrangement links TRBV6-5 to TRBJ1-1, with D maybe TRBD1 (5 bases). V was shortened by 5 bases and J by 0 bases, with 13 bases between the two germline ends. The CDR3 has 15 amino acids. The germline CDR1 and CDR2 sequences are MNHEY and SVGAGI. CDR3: CASSNDGTLNTEAFF. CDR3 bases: TGTGCCAGCAGTAATGACGGGACTCTGAACACTGAAGCTTTCTTT.

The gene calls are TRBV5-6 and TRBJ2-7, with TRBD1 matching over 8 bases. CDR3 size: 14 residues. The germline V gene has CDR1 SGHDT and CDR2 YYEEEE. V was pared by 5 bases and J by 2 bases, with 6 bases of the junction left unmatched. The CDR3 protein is CASSQGAGTYEQYF. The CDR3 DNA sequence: TGTGCCAGCAGTCAGGGGGCGGGAACCTACGAGCAGTACTTC. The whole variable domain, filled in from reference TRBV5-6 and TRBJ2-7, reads DAGVTQSPTHLIKTRGQQVTLRCSPKSGHDTVSWYQQALGQGPQFIFQYYEEEERQRGNFPDRFSGHQFPNYSSELNVNALLLGDSALYLCASSQGAGTYEQYFGPGTRLTVT.

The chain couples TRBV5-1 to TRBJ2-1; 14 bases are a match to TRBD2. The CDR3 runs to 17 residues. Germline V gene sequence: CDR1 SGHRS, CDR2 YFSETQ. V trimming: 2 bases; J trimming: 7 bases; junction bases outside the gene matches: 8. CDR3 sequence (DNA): TGCGCCAGCAGCTTCCAGACCGGGACTAGCGGGAGTAATGAGCAGTTCTTC. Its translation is CASSFQTGTSGSNEQFF.

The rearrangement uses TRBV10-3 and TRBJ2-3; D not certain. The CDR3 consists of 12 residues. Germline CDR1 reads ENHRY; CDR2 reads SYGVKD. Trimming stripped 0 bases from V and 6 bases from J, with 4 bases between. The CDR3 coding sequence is TGTGCCATCAGTGAGTCCAGGGATACGCAGTATTTT. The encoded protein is CAISESRDTQYF.

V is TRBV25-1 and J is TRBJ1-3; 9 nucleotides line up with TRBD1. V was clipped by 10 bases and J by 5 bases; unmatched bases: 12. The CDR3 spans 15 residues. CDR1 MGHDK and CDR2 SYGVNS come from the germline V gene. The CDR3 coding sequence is TGTGCCAACCTGGGTGGCGGGACAGGGAGAAACACCATATATTTT. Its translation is CANLGGGTGRNTIYF.

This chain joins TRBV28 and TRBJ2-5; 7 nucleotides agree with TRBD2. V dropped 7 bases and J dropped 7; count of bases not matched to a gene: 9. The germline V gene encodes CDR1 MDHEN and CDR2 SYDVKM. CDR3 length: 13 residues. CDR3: CASTSGWGGTQYF. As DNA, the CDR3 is TGTGCCAGCACCTCAGGGTGGGGGGGGACCCAGTACTTC.

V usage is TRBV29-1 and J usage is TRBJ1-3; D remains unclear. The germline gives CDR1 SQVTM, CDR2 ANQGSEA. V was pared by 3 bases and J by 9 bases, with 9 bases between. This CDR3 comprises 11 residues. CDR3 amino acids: CSVEEDPTIYF. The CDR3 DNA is TGCAGCGTTGAGGAGGACCCCACCATATATTTT.

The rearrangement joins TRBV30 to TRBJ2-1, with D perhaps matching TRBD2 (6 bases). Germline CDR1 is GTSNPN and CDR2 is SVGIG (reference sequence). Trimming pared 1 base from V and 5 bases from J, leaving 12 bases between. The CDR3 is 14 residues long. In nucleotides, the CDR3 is TGTGCCTGGAGTGCGACTAGACAAAACAATGAGCAGTTCTTC. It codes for CAWSATRQNNEQFF.

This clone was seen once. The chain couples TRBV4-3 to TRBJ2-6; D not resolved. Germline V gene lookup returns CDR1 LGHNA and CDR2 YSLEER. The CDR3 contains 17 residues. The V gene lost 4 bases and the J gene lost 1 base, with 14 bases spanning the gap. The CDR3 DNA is TGCGCCAGCAGCCGTTCGCCCCAGGTATCTGGGGCCAACGTCCTGACTTTC. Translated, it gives CASSRSPQVSGANVLTF.